The 2 T cell receptor beta chains below all came from one sample that was sequenced in a study of shared clonotypes between healthy human individuals. Only in-frame clones appear in the TCRdb table, and some are missing; sequencing was by immunoSEQ multiplex PCR. This sample carries about 1.1 million clones, about four fifths of them seen once, and the ten largest clones take under 0.65%. The sample was memory CD4+ T cells from PBMCs. This sample's subset: CD45RA-negative fraction. The receptor source for this set is a man aged 18-30 years in good health. Some clones in this sample may be carry-over from other donors' samples.

The genes are TRBV7-3 and TRBJ2-2, with D possibly matching TRBD1 (6 bases). Germline CDR1 SGHTA, CDR2 FQGTGA. Trimming took 4 bases from V and 5 from J, leaving 14 bases between them. The CDR3 runs to 15 residues. The chain's CDR3 is CASSSQGSGTGELFF. In DNA, the CDR3 is TGTGCCAGCAGCTCACAGGGTAGTGGGACCGGGGAGCTGTTTTTT.

DNA for the CDR3: TGTGCCAGTAGTATTTGGGGACAAGTAGGCAAAAACATTCAGTACTTC. Amino acids: CASSIWGQVGKNIQYF. V gene TRBV19 combines with J gene TRBJ2-4; weak D call: TRBD1 (6 bases). CDR3 length equals 16 residues. V was shortened by 3 bases and J by 3 bases, with 15 bases between the two germline ends. Looked up from germline, CDR1 is LNHDA and CDR2 is SQIVND (reference sequence). Full variable domain (rest looked up from reference TRBV19 and TRBJ2-4): DGGITQSPKYLFRKEGQNVTLSCEQNLNHDAMYWYRQDPGQGLRLIYYSQIVNDFQKGDIAEGYSVSREKKESFPLTVTSAQKNPTAFYLCASSIWGQVGKNIQYFGAGTRLSVL.